This is a list of T cell receptor beta chains from one sample in a study of blood T cell repertoires in COVID-19. Method: immunoSEQ multiplex PCR; TCRdb's copy keeps in-frame clones and lacks some. The sample consists of fewer than 300,000 clones, approximately 88% of them appearing once. The sequencing input was PBMCs or T cells enriched from blood (not recorded which). The receptors come from a woman between 35 and 50 years old with acute COVID-19. The CDR3 runs from the conserved cysteine through the conserved F or W. A D gene is named only where the DNA matches it firmly. Clone size appears in some rows only: once, few, many, or a class for an expanded clone.

D	V	J	size	CDR3	DNA
NA	TRBV5-4	TRBJ1-2	NA	CASSLDGEAAASYGYTF	TGTGCCAGCAGCTTGGATGGTGAGGCGGCGGCTTCCTATGGCTACACCTTC
TRBD2	TRBV5-4	TRBJ2-1	few	CASSSGGLAGGRNEQFF	TGTGCCAGCAGCTCGGGGGGTCTAGCGGGAGGCCGCAATGAGCAGTTCTTC
NA	TRBV7-8	TRBJ1-1	NA	CASSLIRDTEAFF	TGTGCCAGCAGCTTAATCAGGGATACTGAAGCTTTCTTT
NA	TRBV3-1/TRBV3-2	TRBJ1-6	NA	CASSQDGEGRQFGSLHF	TGTGCCAGCAGCCAAGATGGGGAGGGGAGACAATTTGGTTCCCTCCACTTT
TRBD2	TRBV11-1	TRBJ2-1	NA	CASSLLAGNNNEQFF	TGTGCCAGCAGCCTCCTAGCGGGAAACAACAATGAGCAGTTCTTC
NA	TRBV24-1	TRBJ2-1	NA	CATSDSGPSSYNEQFF	TGTGCCACCAGTGATAGCGGACCCAGCTCCTACAATGAGCAGTTCTTC
NA	TRBV21-1	TRBJ2-6	NA	CASSKHWTGEFSGANVLTF	TGTGCCAGCAGCAAACACTGGACGGGAGAGTTCTCTGGGGCCAACGTCCTGACTTTC
NA	TRBV6-2/TRBV6-3	TRBJ1-2	NA	CASSSATEDGYTF	TGTGCCAGCAGTTCCGCGACAGAGGATGGCTACACCTTC
TRBD1	TRBV27	TRBJ1-5	NA	CASSYGTGFNQPQHF	TGTGCCAGCAGTTACGGGACAGGGTTTAATCAGCCCCAGCATTTT
NA	TRBV9	TRBJ2-1	NA	CASSVNYLWYNEQFF	TGTGCCAGCAGCGTAAACTACCTCTGGTACAATGAGCAGTTCTTC
TRBD1	TRBV7-9	TRBJ1-4	NA	CASSPGQASNEKLFF	TGTGCCAGCAGCCCAGGACAGGCCAGTAATGAAAAACTGTTTTTT
TRBD1	TRBV9	TRBJ1-1	NA	CASSEAEQGQGTEAFF	TGTGCCAGCAGCGAGGCCGAACAGGGACAGGGCACTGAAGCTTTCTTT